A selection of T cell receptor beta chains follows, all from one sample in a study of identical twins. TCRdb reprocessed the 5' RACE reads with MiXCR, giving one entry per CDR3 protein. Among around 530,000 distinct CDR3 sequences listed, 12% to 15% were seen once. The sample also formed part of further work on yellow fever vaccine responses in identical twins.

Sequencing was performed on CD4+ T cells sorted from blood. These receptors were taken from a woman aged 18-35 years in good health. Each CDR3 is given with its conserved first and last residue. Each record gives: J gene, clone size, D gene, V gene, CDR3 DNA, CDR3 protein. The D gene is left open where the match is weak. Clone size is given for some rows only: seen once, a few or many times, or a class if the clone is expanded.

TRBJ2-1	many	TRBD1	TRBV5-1	TGCGCCAGCAGCTACCGGGACAGGCAAAATGAGCAGTTCTTC	CASSYRDRQNEQFF
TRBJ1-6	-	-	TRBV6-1	TGTGTGATTGGGGGGCTAAACGGTTCACCCCTCCACTTT	CVIGGLNGSPLHF
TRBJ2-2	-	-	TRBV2	TGTGCCAGCAGACCCGAAGGCCGCACCGGGGAGCTGTTTTTT	CASRPEGRTGELFF
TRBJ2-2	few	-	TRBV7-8	TGTGCCAGCAGCTTAGGAGAGGTGTTAGCGCCGAACACCGGGGAGCTGTTTTTT	CASSLGEVLAPNTGELFF
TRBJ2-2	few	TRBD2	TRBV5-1	TGCGCCAGCAGCTTCGGACTAGCGGGAATTTCCGGGGAGCTGTTTTTT	CASSFGLAGISGELFF
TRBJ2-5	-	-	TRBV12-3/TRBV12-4	TGTGCCAGCAGTTCTTTGGGGGGATTGAGGGAGACCCAGTACTTC	CASSSLGGLRETQYF
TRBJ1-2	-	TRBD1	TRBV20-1	TGCAGTGCCGAGAGGTCCCCGGGACAGGGCTATGGCTACACCTTC	CSAERSPGQGYGYTF
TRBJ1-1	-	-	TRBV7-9	TGTGCCAGCAGCCCGGTGGACCCCACGAAGTCTCACACTGAAGCTTTCTTT	CASSPVDPTKSHTEAFF
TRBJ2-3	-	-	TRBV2	TGTGCCAGCAGCAGGGACGCCACAGATACGCAGTATTTT	CASSRDATDTQYF
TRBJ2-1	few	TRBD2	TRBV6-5	TGTGCCAGCAGTTACTATCGGACTAGCGGGATCCCCCCTCGTGAGCAGTTCTTC	CASSYYRTSGIPPREQFF
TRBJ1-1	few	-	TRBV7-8	TGTGCCAGCAAACTTAGTGGAGGGGTAATGACTGAAGCTTTCTTT	CASKLSGGVMTEAFF
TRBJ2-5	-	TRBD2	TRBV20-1	TGCAGTGCTAGAGGAAGCGGGAAGACGACAGAGACCCAGTACTTC	CSARGSGKTTETQYF
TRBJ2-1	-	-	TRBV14	TGTGCCAGCAGCCAGATTATTCGGGGTGAGCAGTTCTTC	CASSQIIRGEQFF
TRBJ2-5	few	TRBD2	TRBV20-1	TGCAGTGCTGGGACTAGCGGGGGGGCTGGGCAAGAGACCCAGTACTTC	CSAGTSGGAGQETQYF
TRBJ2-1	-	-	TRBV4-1	TGCGCCAGCAGCCAGATCCCACACATTTTAGCGAGCTCCTACAATGAGCAGTTCTTC	CASSQIPHILASSYNEQFF
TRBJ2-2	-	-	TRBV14	TGTGCCAGCAGCCAAGACGCGAACACCGGGGAGCTGTTTTTT	CASSQDANTGELFF
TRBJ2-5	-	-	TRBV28	TGTGCCAGCAGCCGCGGAGGGGGCAGGGAGACCCAGTACTTC	CASSRGGGRETQYF
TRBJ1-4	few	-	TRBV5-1	TGCGCCAGCAGCTGGGACGGAACAACTAATGAAAAACTGTTTTTT	CASSWDGTTNEKLFF
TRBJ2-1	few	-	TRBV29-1	TGCAGCGTCGTTTGGGGACTCGATAACAATGAGCAGTTCTTC	CSVVWGLDNNEQFF
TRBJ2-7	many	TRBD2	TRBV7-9	TGTGCCAGCAGCCATAGCGGGAGTTTTTACGAGCAGTACTTC	CASSHSGSFYEQYF
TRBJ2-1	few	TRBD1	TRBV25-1	TGTGCCAGCAGTCGGGACAGGGGGCGTTTAGCCTACAATGAGCAGTTCTTC	CASSRDRGRLAYNEQFF
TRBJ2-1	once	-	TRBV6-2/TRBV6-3	TGTGCCAGCAGTTACATCAGGGGGGGCACTAACAATGAGCAGTTCTTC	CASSYIRGGTNNEQFF
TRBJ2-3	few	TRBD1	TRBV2	TGTGCCAGCAGTGGGGGACAGGGGTTCCCCACAGATACGCAGTATTTT	CASSGGQGFPTDTQYF
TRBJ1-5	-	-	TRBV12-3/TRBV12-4	TGTGCCAGCAGTTTAGAAGGACGGCCAAATCAGCCCCAGCATTTT	CASSLEGRPNQPQHF
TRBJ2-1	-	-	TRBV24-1	TGTCCCACCAGTGATACAGCCCCTTTGCATGAGCAGTTCTTC	CPTSDTAPLHEQFF
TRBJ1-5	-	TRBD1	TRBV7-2	TGTGCCAGCAGCTCCGGGACAGGGGGGTTTCAGCCCCAGCATTTT	CASSSGTGGFQPQHF
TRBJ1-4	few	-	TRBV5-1	TGCGCCAGCAGCCCCCGGTGGGGGGTGTCTGATGAAAAACTGTTTTTT	CASSPRWGVSDEKLFF
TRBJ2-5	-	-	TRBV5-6	TGTGCCAGCAGCAAGCGACAGACTCGGACGGAGACCCAGTACTTC	CASSKRQTRTETQYF
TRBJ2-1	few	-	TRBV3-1	TGTGCCAGCAGCCAACTCGGGGGTGCCGACAATGAGCAGTTCTTC	CASSQLGGADNEQFF
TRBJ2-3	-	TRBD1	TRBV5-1	TGCGCCAGCAGCGTCCTGACAGGGACGGGGCTAAGCACAGATACGCAGTATTTT	CASSVLTGTGLSTDTQYF
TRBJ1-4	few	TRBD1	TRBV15	TGTGCCACCAGCACCACCAGGGGGGTTAATGAAAAACTGTTTTTT	CATSTTRGVNEKLFF
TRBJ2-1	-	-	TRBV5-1	TGCGCCAGCAGCTTGGGGGGGACGGGAGTAATCTCCTACAATGAGCAGTTCTTC	CASSLGGTGVISYNEQFF
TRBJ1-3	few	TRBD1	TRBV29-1	TGCAGCGTGCGGACAGGGCAAGGAAACACCATATATTTT	CSVRTGQGNTIYF
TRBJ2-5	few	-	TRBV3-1	TGTGCCAGCAGCCAAGAAAGGGTAGCCCGCCAAGAGACCCAGTACTTC	CASSQERVARQETQYF
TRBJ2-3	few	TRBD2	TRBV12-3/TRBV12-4	TGTGCCAGCACTTTCCAACCTAGCGGGGGGTCTGATACGCAGTATTTT	CASTFQPSGGSDTQYF
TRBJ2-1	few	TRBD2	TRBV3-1	TGTGCCAGCAGCCAAGAAGGGATACTAGCGGGGGGCCCCATCTCCTACAATGAGCAGTTCTTC	CASSQEGILAGGPISYNEQFF
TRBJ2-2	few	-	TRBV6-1	TGTGCCAGCAGTATTACTACGCCCTTGAACACCGGGGAGCTGTTTTTT	CASSITTPLNTGELFF
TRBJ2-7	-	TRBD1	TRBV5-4	TGTGCCAGCAGCTTGTGGGACAGGGGGCTGTACGAGCAGTACTTC	CASSLWDRGLYEQYF
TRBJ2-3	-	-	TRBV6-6	TGTGCCATTAGAGGGAACACAGATACGCAGTATTTT	CAIRGNTDTQYF
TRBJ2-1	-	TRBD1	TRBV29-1	TGCAGCGCCTCAGCCGGGACAGGGGTTTACAATGAGCAGTTCTTC	CSASAGTGVYNEQFF
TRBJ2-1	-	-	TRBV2	TGTGCCAGCAATCGGGTGCGATACAATGAGCAGTTCTTC	CASNRVRYNEQFF
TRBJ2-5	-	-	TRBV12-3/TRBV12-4	TGTGCCAGCAGGGCCAGGGGTGAGACCCAGTACTTC	CASRARGETQYF
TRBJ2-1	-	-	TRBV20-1	TGCTGTGCTAGACACCAGGGACTCGAATACGTTTACAATGAGCAGTTCTTC	CCARHQGLEYVYNEQFF
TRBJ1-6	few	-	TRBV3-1	TGTGCCAGCAGCCAAGCCAGGAACGGGAATTCACCCCTCCACTTT	CASSQARNGNSPLHF
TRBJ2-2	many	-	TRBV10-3	TGTGCCATCAGTCCGGGTGTCGCGAACACCGGGGAGCTGTTTTTT	CAISPGVANTGELFF
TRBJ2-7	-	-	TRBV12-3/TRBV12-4	TGTGCCAGCAGCTTGCAGCCATTCCCAGGGACGAATTACGAGCAGTACTTC	CASSLQPFPGTNYEQYF
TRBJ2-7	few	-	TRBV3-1	TGTGCCAGCAGCCAAGATGCACAGCTAGGCGGAGAGCAGTACTTC	CASSQDAQLGGEQYF
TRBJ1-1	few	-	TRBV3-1	TGTGCCAGCAGCCAAAGGGACGAGAACACTGAAGCTTTCTTT	CASSQRDENTEAFF
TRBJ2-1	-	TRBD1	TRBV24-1	TGTGCCACCAGTGACCGTGACAGGGGGGATGAGCAGTTCTTC	CATSDRDRGDEQFF
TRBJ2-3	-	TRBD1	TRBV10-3	TGTGCCATCAGTGATAAGGGGGCAAGCACAGATACGCAGTATTTT	CAISDKGASTDTQYF
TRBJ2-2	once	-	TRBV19	TGTGCCAGTAGTCGTTCGGCAGAGAACACCGGGGAGCTGTTTTTT	CASSRSAENTGELFF
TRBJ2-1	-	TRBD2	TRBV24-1	TGTGCCACCAGTCGGACTAGCGGGATGGGATCCTACAATGAGCAGTTCTTC	CATSRTSGMGSYNEQFF
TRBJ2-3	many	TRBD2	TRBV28	TGTGCCAGCACTCCCGGGGGGTCTGGGGATACGCAGTATTTT	CASTPGGSGDTQYF
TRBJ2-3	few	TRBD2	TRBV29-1	TGCAGCGTTGATCCCAGCGGGGGGGCCTGGACAGATACGCAGTATTTT	CSVDPSGGAWTDTQYF
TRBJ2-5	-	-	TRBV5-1	TGCGCCAGCAGCTTATCCAGGGTTGGAGAGACCCAGTACTTC	CASSLSRVGETQYF
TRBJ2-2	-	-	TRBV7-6	TGTGCCAGCAGCTTAACACACCATAACACCGGGGAGCTGTTTTTT	CASSLTHHNTGELFF
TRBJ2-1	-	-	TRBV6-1	TGTGCCAGCAGTGAGTTGGGCGGGAATTACTACAATGAGCAGTTCTTC	CASSELGGNYYNEQFF
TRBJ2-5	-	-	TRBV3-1	TGTGCCAGCAGCCAAGGTTTAAAAGAGACCCAGTACTTC	CASSQGLKETQYF
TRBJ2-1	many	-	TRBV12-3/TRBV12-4	TGTGCCAGCAGTTTTTCAGGGCTAAAGAACAATGAGCAGTTCTTC	CASSFSGLKNNEQFF